The 6 T cell receptor beta chains below come from one sample, sequenced in a study of chemoradiotherapy in HPV16-positive cancers. Only in-frame clones appear in the TCRdb table, and some are missing; sequencing was by immunoSEQ multiplex PCR. The sample has thousands of clones; roughly 88% are singletons. This sample comprised tumor tissue, obtained from a patient who underwent chemoradiotherapy. Source of these receptors: a human donor with HPV-associated anogenital cancer.

The J gene is TRBJ1-1, the V gene TRBV7-8; 10 bases agree with TRBD1. This CDR3 comprises 17 residues. The junction had 5 bases not matched to a gene; V was cut back by 1 base and J by 0 bases. The germline gives CDR1 SGHVS, CDR2 FQNEAQ. The CDR3 DNA follows: TGTGCCAGCAGCTTAGGACAGGGGGCTGGCATGAACACTGAAGCTTTCTTT. It encodes CASSLGQGAGMNTEAFF.

V usage is TRBV30 and J usage is TRBJ1-5; no clear D gene. This CDR3 is built from 14 residues. The ends were cut back, 3 bases at V and 0 bases at J, with 9 bases in the middle. Germline loops: CDR1 GTSNPN, CDR2 SVGIG (reference sequence). The CDR3 loop is CAWRSSYSNQPQHF. CDR3 DNA sequence: TGTGCCTGGAGGTCATCTTATAGCAATCAGCCCCAGCATTTT.

This chain uses TRBV7-3 with TRBJ2-2; 7 bases map to TRBD2. With 0 bases clipped from V and 4 bases from J, the junction kept 5 bases outside the gene matches. The CDR3 contains 16 residues. CDR1 is SGHTA and CDR2 is FQGTGA in the germline V gene. The CDR3 nucleotides are TGTGCCAGCAGCTTAACAGCGGGGTTGGGCACCGGGGAGCTGTTTTTT. It is translated as CASSLTAGLGTGELFF.

The J gene is TRBJ2-7, the V gene TRBV6-5; D could derive from TRBD1 or TRBD2 (6 bases each). V was shortened by 8 bases and J by 6 bases, with 20 bases between the two germline ends. The CDR3 has 14 amino acids. Germline V gives CDR1 MNHEY, CDR2 SVGAGI. CDR3: CASRRGLLGLEQYF. The CDR3 nucleotides are TGTGCCAGCCGTCGGGGGCTCCTGGGGCTCGAGCAGTACTTC.

The V gene is TRBV6-4, the J gene TRBJ2-3; D possibly corresponds to TRBD2 (6 bases). Germline V gene sequence: CDR1 MRHNA, CDR2 SNTAGT. Trimming cost V 6 bases and J 7 bases, with 14 bases left between them. The CDR3 spans 13 residues. The CDR3 coding sequence is TGTGCCAGCAGCGCGGGGTCGGTTTATACGCAGTATTTT. It encodes CASSAGSVYTQYF.

This clone was counted once. An end of the junction does not agree with germline; a read error may underlie this. The chain uses TRBV11-2 and TRBJ1-1; 7 bases align to TRBD1. Looked up from germline, CDR1 is SGHAT and CDR2 is FQNNGV. The CDR3 runs 12 residues. Written as DNA, the CDR3 is TGTGCCAGCAGCTTCGGTAGAGGGGACAGTGTTTTT. Encoded protein: CASSFGRGDSVF.